This TCR beta chain was sequenced during a study of OX40 agonist ivuxolimab in advanced cancers. With respect to the entire study: Ivuxolimab was a fully human IgG2 agonistic monoclonal antibody targeting the costimulatory receptor OX40 (CD134). Intravenous ivuxolimab was administered to patients every 2 weeks at six dose levels: 0.01, 0.1, 0.3, 1.5, 3 and 10 mg/kg. Of the 50 or so patients in dose escalation, about 19 had hepatocellular carcinoma, around 15 had melanoma, 9 had renal cell carcinoma and 9 had head and neck cancer. In the dose-escalation cohort, more than 75% of patients were male, and the mean age was about 55 years, with a range of roughly 23 to 85. Prior anti-PD-1, anti-PD-L1 or anti-CTLA-4 therapy was permitted, and about 40% of dose-escalation patients had received checkpoint inhibitors. Partial responses were achieved by three dose-escalation patients, of whom one had hepatocellular carcinoma and two had cutaneous melanoma. The purpose of peripheral TCRbeta sequencing was to test whether ivuxolimab changed TCR sequence diversity and led to clonal T-cell expansion. The paper describes the monotherapy dose-escalation part (N of about 52 patients) of the phase I trial of ivuxolimab. Results and caveats for the whole study, not just this receptor: Low levels of normalized T-cell clonal expansion were also shown by some nonresponding patients. After ivuxolimab, expanded clones were on average more numerous among CD8+ T cells than among CD4+ T cells. The antigen specificity of the peripheral T cells that underwent clonal expansion was not determined. In the 0.1-3.0 mg/kg groups, partial responders were among the patients with the lowest normalized peripheral clonal expansion, particularly in CD8+ T cells. Clonal expansion of both CD4+ and CD8+ blood T cells was observed from baseline to week 6 at doses 0.1 to 3.0 mg/kg.

The germline V gene supplies CDR1 SGHVS and CDR2 FQNEAQ. The V and J ends are trimmed by 1 base and 2 bases, leaving 9 bases between them. The CDR3 contains 15 residues, cysteine and phenylalanine counted. The kept DNA is CDR3 alone, 45 bases in frame from the first base. The trial excluded patients who had a history of autoimmune disease or were on systemic immunosuppression. In every dose cohort, peripheral blood was drawn for TCR sequencing at baseline, cycle 4 day 1, and cycle 7 day 1. The samples were drawn from a first-in-human, open-label, multicenter phase I dose-escalation trial of ivuxolimab. Adults with locally advanced or metastatic head and neck squamous cell, hepatocellular, melanoma or renal cell carcinoma were enrolled in the trial. Before TCR sequencing, CD4+ and CD8+ T cells were separately sorted from peripheral blood. On this clone: The clone's antigen remains unknown. The sample holds no much larger clone one base away, and base qualities are not on file.

To sequence the TCRbeta CDR3 region, genomic DNA was isolated from the sorted cells. The immunoSEQ Assay was used to sequence the TCRbeta CDR3 regions. TCRdb's version of the immuneACCESS table is confined to in-frame rearrangements and falls short of the full clone set. An unresolved V gene accounts for under half of the shortfall where checked; the remainder is of unknown origin. The sample yields 35,000 to 50,000 clones; approximately 86% were counted once. The ten largest clones represent more than 10% of the sample. The TCR originated in an adult with an advanced solid tumor such as melanoma, head and neck, liver or kidney cancer. Recombination connected TRBV7-8 to TRBJ1-5, with no confidently assigned D gene. The specimen was CD4+ or CD8+ T cells sorted from blood, collected in a trial of the OX40 agonist ivuxolimab. DNA sequence: TGTGCCAGCAGCTTAGAAGTAAGCCGCAATCAGCCCCAGCATTTT. This sequence encodes CASSLEVSRNQPQHF.